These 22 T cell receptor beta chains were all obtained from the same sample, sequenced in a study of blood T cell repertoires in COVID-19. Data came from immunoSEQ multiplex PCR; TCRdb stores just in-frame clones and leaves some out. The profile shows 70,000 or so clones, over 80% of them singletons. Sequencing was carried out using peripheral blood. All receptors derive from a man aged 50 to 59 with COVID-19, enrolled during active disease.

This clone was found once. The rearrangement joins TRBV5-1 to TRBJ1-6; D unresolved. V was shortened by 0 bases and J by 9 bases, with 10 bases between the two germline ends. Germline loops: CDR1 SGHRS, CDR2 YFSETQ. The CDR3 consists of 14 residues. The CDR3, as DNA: TGCGCCAGCAGCTTGGGACTGGAGGGTTCACCCCTCCACTTT. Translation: CASSLGLEGSPLHF.

In DNA form, the CDR3 reads TGTGCCAGCAGGACACAGGGGGCGTACACTGAAGCTTTCTTT. It specifies CASRTQGAYTEAFF. The rearrangement joins TRBV28 to TRBJ1-1; TRBD1 matches at 9 bases. Losses at the gene ends were 6 bases for V and 3 bases for J; bases not matched to a gene: 5. This CDR3 has 14 amino acids. Germline V lookup: CDR1 MDHEN, CDR2 SYDVKM.

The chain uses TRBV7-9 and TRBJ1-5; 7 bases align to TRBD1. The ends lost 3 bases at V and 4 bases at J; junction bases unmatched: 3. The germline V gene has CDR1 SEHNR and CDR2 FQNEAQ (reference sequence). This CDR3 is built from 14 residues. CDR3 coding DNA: TGTGCCAGCAGCTTGGACAGGCCAAATCAGCCCCAGCATTTT. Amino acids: CASSLDRPNQPQHF.

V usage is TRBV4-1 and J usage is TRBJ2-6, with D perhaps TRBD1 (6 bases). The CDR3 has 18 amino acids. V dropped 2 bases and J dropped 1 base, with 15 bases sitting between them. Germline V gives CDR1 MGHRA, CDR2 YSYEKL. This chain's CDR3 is CASSQRQASGSGANVLTF. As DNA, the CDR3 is TGCGCCAGCAGCCAAAGACAGGCCTCGGGTTCTGGGGCCAACGTCCTGACTTTC.

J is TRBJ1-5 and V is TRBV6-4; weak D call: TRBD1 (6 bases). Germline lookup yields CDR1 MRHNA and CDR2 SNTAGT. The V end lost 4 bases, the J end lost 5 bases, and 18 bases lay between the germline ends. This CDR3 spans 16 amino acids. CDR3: CASSALLDSSHQPQHF. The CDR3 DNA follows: TGTGCCAGCAGTGCCCTTCTGGACAGTTCGCATCAGCCCCAGCATTTT.

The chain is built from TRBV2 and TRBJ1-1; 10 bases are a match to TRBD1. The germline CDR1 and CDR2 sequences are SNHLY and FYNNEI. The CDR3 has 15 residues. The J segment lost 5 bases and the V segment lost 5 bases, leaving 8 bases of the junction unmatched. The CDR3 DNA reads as TGTGCCAGCAGTCCAAAGGGACAGGGGAGAACTGAAGCTTTCTTT. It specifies CASSPKGQGRTEAFF.

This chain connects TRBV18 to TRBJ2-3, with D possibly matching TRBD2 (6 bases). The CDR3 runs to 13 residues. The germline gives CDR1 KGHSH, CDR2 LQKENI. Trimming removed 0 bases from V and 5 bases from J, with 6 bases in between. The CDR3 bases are TGTGCCAGCTCACCACCGGGGGGAGATACGCAGTATTTT. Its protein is CASSPPGGDTQYF.

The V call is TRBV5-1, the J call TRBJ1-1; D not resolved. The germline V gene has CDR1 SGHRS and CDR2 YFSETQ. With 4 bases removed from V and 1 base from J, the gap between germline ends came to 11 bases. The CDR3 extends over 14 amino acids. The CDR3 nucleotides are TGCGCCAGCAGCAGGAATACAGCGAACACTGAAGCTTTCTTT. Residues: CASSRNTANTEAFF.

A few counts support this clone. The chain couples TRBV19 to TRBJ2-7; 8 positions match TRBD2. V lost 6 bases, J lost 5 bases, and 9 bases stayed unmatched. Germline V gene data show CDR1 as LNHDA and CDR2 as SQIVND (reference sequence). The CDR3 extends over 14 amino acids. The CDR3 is CASSTGLASDEQYF. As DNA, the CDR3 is TGTGCCAGTAGCACTGGACTAGCTTCAGACGAGCAGTACTTC. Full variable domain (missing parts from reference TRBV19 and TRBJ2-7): DGGITQSPKYLFRKEGQNVTLSCEQNLNHDAMYWYRQDPGQGLRLIYYSQIVNDFQKGDIAEGYSVSREKKESFPLTVTSAQKNPTAFYLCASSTGLASDEQYFGPGTRLTVT.

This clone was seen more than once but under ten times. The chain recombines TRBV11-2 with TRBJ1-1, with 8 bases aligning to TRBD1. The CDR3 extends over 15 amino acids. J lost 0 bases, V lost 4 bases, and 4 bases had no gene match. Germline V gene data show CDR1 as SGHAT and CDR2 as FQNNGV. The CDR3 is CASSSGTGLNTEAFF. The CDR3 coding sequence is TGTGCCAGCAGCTCCGGGACAGGTTTGAACACTGAAGCTTTCTTT. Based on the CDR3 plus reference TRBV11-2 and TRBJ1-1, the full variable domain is EAGVAQSPRYKIIEKRQSVAFWCNPISGHATLYWYQQILGQGPKLLIQFQNNGVVDDSQLPKDRFSAERLKGVDSTLKIQPAKLEDSAVYLCASSSGTGLNTEAFFGQGTRLTVV.

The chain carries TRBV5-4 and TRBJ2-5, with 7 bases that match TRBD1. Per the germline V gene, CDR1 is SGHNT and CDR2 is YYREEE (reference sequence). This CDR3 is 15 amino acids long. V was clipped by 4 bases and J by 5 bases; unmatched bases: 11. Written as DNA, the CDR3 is TGTGCCAGCAGCGCCGCGACAGGGACGAAGGAGACCCAGTACTTC. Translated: CASSAATGTKETQYF.

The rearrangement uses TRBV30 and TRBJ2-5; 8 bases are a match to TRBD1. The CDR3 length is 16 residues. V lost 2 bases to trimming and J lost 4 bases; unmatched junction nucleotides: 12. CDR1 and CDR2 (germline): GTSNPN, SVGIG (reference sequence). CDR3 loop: CAWSPRGQGTSETQYF. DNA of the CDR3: TGTGCCTGGAGTCCCCGAGGACAGGGAACGTCAGAGACCCAGTACTTC.

This chain's CDR3 is CASSILAGGRETQYF. The CDR3 DNA sequence: TGTGCCAGCAGTATTCTAGCGGGAGGACGAGAGACCCAGTACTTC. This chain links TRBV6-5 with TRBJ2-5; TRBD2 matches 11 bases. The V gene's germline CDR1 is MNHEY and CDR2 SVGAGI. With 5 bases clipped from V and 4 bases from J, the junction kept 6 bases outside the gene matches. The CDR3 is 15 amino acids.

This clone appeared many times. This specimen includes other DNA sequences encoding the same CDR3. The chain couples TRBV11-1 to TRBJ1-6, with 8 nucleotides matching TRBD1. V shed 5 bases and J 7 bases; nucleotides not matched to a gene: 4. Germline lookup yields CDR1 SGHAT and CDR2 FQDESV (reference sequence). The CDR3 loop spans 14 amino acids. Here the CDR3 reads CASSRTGNNSPLHF. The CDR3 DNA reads TGTGCCAGCAGCCGGACAGGGAACAATTCACCCCTCCACTTT.

CDR3 in DNA: TGTGCCAGCAGTGACGAGTTTCTCGAGCAGTACTTC. It codes for CASSDEFLEQYF. The rearrangement joins TRBV6-1 to TRBJ2-7; D gene unclear. V dropped 3 bases and J dropped 6 bases, with 9 bases sitting between them. CDR3 length equals 12 residues. Looked up from germline, CDR1 is MNHNS and CDR2 is SASEGT.

CDR3 DNA sequence: TGTGCCAGCAGTTTAGATAATCAGGGTTTCACTGAAGCTTTCTTT. Amino acid sequence: CASSLDNQGFTEAFF. This chain uses TRBV27 with TRBJ1-1; TRBD1 might be the D (5 bases). Germline CDR1 reads MNHEY; CDR2 reads SMNVEV (reference sequence). The CDR3 consists of 15 residues. Trimming cost V 2 bases and J 4 bases, with 14 bases left between them.

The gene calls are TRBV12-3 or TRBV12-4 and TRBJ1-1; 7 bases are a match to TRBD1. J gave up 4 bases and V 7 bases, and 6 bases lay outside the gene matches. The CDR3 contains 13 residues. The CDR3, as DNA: TGTGCCAGCACCGCTCAGGGGGGCACTGAAGCTTTCTTT. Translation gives CASTAQGGTEAFF.

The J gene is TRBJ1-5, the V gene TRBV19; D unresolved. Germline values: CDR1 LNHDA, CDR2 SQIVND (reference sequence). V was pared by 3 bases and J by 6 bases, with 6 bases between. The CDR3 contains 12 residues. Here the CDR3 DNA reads TGTGCCAGTAGTATGTCGGGTCAGCCCCAGCATTTT. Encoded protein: CASSMSGQPQHF.

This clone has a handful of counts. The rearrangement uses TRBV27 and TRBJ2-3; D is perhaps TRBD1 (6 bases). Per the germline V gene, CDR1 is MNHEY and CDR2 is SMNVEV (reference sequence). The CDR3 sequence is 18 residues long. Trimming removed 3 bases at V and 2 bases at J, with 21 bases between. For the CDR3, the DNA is TGTGCCAGCAGTTTTTTGACCCCGGGATCAGGGGACACAGATACGCAGTATTTT. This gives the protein CASSFLTPGSGDTDTQYF.

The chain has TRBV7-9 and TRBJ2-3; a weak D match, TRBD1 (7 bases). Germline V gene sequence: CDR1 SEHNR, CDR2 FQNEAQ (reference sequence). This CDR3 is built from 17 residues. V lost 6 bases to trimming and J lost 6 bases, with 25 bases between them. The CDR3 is CASSPAQGGYKMDTQYF. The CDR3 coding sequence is TGTGCCAGCAGTCCCGCCCAGGGGGGATATAAAATGGATACGCAGTATTTT.

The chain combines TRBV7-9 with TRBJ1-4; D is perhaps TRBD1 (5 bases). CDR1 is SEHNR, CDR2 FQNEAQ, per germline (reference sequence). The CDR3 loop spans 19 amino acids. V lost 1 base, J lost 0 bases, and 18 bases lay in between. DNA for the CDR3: TGTGCCAGCAGCTTAGGGCAGGGAAGTTTTCCTTCAACTAATGAAAAACTGTTTTTT. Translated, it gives CASSLGQGSFPSTNEKLFF.

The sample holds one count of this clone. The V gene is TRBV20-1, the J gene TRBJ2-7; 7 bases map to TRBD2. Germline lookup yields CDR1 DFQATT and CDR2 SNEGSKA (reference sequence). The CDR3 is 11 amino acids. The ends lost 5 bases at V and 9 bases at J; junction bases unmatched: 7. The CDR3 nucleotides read TGCAGTGCTCCTAAGCGGGATGGGCAGTACTTC. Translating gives CSAPKRDGQYF.